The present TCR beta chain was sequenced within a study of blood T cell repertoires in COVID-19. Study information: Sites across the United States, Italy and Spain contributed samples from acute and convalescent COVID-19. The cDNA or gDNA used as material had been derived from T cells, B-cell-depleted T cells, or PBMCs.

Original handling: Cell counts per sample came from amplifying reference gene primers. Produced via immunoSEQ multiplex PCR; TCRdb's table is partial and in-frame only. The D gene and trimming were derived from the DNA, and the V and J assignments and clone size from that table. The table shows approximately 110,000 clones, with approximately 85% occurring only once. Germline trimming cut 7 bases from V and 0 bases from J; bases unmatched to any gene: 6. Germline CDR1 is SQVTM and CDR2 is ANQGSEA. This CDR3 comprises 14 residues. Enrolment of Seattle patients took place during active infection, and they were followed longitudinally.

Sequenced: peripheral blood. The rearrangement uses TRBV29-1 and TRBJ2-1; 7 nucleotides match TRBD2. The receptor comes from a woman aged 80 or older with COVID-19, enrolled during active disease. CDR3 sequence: CSGLRGSSYNEQFF. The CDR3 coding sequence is TGCAGCGGGCTTCGCGGGAGCTCCTACAATGAGCAGTTCTTC.